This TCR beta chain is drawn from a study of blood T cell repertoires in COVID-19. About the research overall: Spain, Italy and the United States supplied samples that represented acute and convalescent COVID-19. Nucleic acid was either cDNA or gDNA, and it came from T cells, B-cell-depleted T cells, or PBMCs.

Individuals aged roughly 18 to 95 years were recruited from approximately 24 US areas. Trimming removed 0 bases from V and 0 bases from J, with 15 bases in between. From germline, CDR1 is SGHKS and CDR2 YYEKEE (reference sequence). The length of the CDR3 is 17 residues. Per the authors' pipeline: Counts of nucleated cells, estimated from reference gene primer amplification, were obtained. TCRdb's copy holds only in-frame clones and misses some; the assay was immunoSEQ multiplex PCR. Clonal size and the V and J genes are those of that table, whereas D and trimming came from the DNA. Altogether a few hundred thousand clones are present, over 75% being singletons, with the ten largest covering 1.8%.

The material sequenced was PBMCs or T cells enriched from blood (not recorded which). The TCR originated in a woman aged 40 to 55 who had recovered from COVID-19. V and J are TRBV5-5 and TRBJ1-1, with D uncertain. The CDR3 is CASSLGRETRMNTEAFF. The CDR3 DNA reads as TGTGCCAGCAGCTTGGGGCGGGAGACTAGAATGAACACTGAAGCTTTCTTT.